This T cell receptor beta chain was captured in a study of T cells in Graves' hyperthyroidism and ophthalmopathy. Template material for amplifying TCR beta CDR3 regions consisted of RNA transcripts. Primed by the HTBI set, a first-round RT-PCR was run on the TCR CDR3. Using its own MiXCR run on the multiplex PCR reads, TCRdb lists one record per CDR3 protein. In the table there are about 610,000 distinct CDR3 sequences, roughly 15% of which are singletons. There are many counts of this clonotype. The antigen remains undetermined. Study outcomes and limitations: In blood, most of the thyroid clonotypes expanded above 0.001 were also present.

The germline gives CDR1 MNHEY, CDR2 SVGEGT. CDR3 size: 15 residues. The V and J ends lost 8 bases and 6 bases respectively, with 20 bases between them. The chain uses TRBV6-2 or TRBV6-3 and TRBJ1-5; D unclear. Sequenced material: blood. The sequence was obtained from a woman aged 35 to 49 with Graves' ophthalmopathy. This CDR3 is CASESGLSRGQPQHF. CDR3 DNA sequence: TGTGCCAGCGAGTCCGGTTTGAGTCGGGGTCAGCCCCAGCATTTT.